This T cell receptor (beta chain) appears in the sequencing data of a study of blood T cell repertoires in COVID-19. Study-wide background: Acute and convalescent COVID-19 specimens originated in the United States, Italy and Spain. Sample material is recorded as cDNA or gDNA derived from T cells, B-cell-depleted T cells, or PBMCs.

As processed by the authors: Quantification of nucleated cells was approximated via reference gene primer amplification. TCRdb's copy holds only in-frame clones and misses some; the assay was immunoSEQ multiplex PCR. V, J and clone size were drawn from that table, and D and trimming were deduced from the DNA. The table includes more than 100,000 clones, about 89% detected once. Trimming stripped 2 bases from V and 2 bases from J, with 4 bases between. Germline-derived CDR1 and CDR2 are MDHEN and SYDVKM. This CDR3 has 13 residues. Sample: peripheral blood. The genes are TRBV28 and TRBJ1-5; D remains unclear. The sequence came from a woman in her 70s with acute or convalescent COVID-19. The CDR3, as DNA: TGTGCCAGCAGTTTAGCAGGCAATCAGCCCCAGCATTTT. Protein: CASSLAGNQPQHF. The variable domain in full, with the rest retrieved from reference TRBV28 and TRBJ1-5, is DVKVTQSSRYLVKRTGEKVFLECVQDMDHENMFWYRQDPGLGLRLIYFSYDVKMKEKGDIPEGYSVSREKKERFSLILESASTNQTSMYLCASSLAGNQPQHFGDGTRLSIL.